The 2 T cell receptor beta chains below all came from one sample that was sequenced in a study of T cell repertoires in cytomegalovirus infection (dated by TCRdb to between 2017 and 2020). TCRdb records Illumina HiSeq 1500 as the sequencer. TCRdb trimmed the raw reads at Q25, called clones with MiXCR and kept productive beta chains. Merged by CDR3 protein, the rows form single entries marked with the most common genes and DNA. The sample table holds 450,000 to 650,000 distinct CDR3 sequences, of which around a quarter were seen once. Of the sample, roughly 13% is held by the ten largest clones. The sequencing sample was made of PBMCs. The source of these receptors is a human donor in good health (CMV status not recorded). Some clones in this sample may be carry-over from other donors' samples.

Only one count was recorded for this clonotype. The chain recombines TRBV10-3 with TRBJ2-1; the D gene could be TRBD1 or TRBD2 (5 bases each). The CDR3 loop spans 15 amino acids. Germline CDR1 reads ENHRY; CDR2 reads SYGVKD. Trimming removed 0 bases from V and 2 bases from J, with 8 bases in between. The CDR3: CAISESGEPYNEQFF. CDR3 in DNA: TGTGCCATCAGTGAGTCGGGGGAGCCCTACAATGAGCAGTTCTTC.

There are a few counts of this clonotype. The CDR3 is CASSQGPGISTDTQYF. In nucleotides, the CDR3 is TGCGCCAGCAGCCAAGGTCCCGGGATCAGCACAGATACGCAGTATTTT. The chain has TRBV4-3 and TRBJ2-3; D is possibly TRBD2 (5 bases). V shed 1 base and J shed 0 bases, with 11 bases lying between them. This CDR3 is 16 amino acids long. Germline V gives CDR1 LGHNA, CDR2 YSLEER.